The rows below give T cell receptor beta chains drawn from one sample of a study of cytomegalovirus exposure and HLA in healthy donors. The table came from immunoSEQ multiplex PCR; TCRdb's copy has only in-frame clones and leaves some out. The sample consists of about 82,000 clones, roughly 80% of them appearing once. Material: PBMCs. Receptors originate from a woman aged 45-59 years in good health and CMV-seropositive. The CDR3 runs from the conserved cysteine through the conserved F or W.

CDR3,J,V
CASSEGGRGSTDTQYF,TRBJ2-3,TRBV6-1
CASTTDRNYGYTF,TRBJ1-2,TRBV6-5
CASSQGFGYTF,TRBJ1-2,TRBV7-2
CASNQDGGDEKLFF,TRBJ1-4,TRBV2
CASSLLGAVDTEAFF,TRBJ1-1,TRBV7-9
CASRDRVRVTEAFF,TRBJ1-1,TRBV28
CASSSGTVNEKLFF,TRBJ1-4,TRBV28
CASSYRGIYEQYF,TRBJ2-7,TRBV6-5
CASRGLAGAGNEQFF,TRBJ2-1,TRBV6-5
CASSPAATGTEAFF,TRBJ1-1,TRBV9
CASSGGGDYNEQFF,TRBJ2-1,TRBV25-1
CASSQDFQTGELFF,TRBJ2-2,TRBV4-1
CASRGGMIAEKLFF,TRBJ1-4,TRBV10-1
CASSQGQGEQYF,TRBJ2-7,TRBV5-1
CASSDRPGGIGNEQFF,TRBJ2-1,TRBV2
CASSLGAGLNQPQHF,TRBJ1-5,TRBV5-1
CASSLRSGYEQYF,TRBJ2-7,TRBV7-9
CASSLGGGTGSYNEQFF,TRBJ2-1,TRBV5-4
CASSLPSSGTTDTQYF,TRBJ2-3,TRBV11-2
CASSEGTGSYEQYF,TRBJ2-7,TRBV6-1
CASRLSDRGKNIQYF,TRBJ2-4,TRBV6-5
CASSKVRNTEQFF,TRBJ2-1,TRBV7-7
CASSQRSTGTLSYEQYF,TRBJ2-7,TRBV4-1
CASSSKRETQYF,TRBJ2-5,TRBV11-3
CAWSPWGPEAFF,TRBJ1-1,TRBV30
CSVGGSQGRGYTF,TRBJ1-2,TRBV29-1
CSVESANEKLFF,TRBJ1-4,TRBV29-1
CASKHRGSGQPQHF,TRBJ1-5,TRBV6-1
CASLAGAGNEQFF,TRBJ2-1,TRBV2
CAWSAGTSGSYEQYF,TRBJ2-7,TRBV30
CASRPQGMNTEAFF,TRBJ1-1,TRBV28
CASSPQGSEQYF,TRBJ2-7,TRBV11-3
CASSLGQGKGYTF,TRBJ1-2,TRBV5-1
CASSSNRGRRYGYTF,TRBJ1-2,TRBV11-2
CASSLAAGEKLFF,TRBJ1-4,TRBV5-4
CASSHRTSAHEYEQYF,TRBJ2-7,TRBV9
CASSEAEGQGNSPLHF,TRBJ1-6,TRBV6-1
CASSELAGGPRPPGQYF,TRBJ2-5,TRBV2
CAWSVAGGFQETQYF,TRBJ2-5,TRBV30
CASSEAGNGVLIQYF,TRBJ2-4,TRBV6-1
CASSDSAGVPTDTQYF,TRBJ2-3,TRBV6-4
CASSLGTSGRGTDTQYF,TRBJ2-3,TRBV28
CASSLQGGYEQYF,TRBJ2-7,TRBV4-1
CASSKGDSSLNEQYF,TRBJ2-7,TRBV6-1
CAIGASGVFSGANVLTF,TRBJ2-6,TRBV10-3
CASSPGLAGEYEQYF,TRBJ2-7,TRBV7-6
CASSYDTSGVYEQYF,TRBJ2-7,TRBV6-5
CASSLEAPGSGANVLTF,TRBJ2-6,TRBV7-8
CASSQEAASGTDTQYF,TRBJ2-3,TRBV4-2
CASSRTGGAEYTQYF,TRBJ2-3,TRBV5-6
CASSDGDRGNYEQYF,TRBJ2-7,TRBV2
CASSLGGTGQETQYF,TRBJ2-5,TRBV5-4
CASSYYPGQGTGELFF,TRBJ2-2,TRBV6-6
CASSLRGTGEKLFF,TRBJ1-4,TRBV5-4
CASSLNYRNEQFF,TRBJ2-1,TRBV7-8